Listed below are T cell receptor beta chains from one sample, sequenced in a study of blood T cell repertoires in COVID-19. Method: immunoSEQ multiplex PCR; TCRdb's copy keeps in-frame clones and lacks some. The sample includes about 67,000 clones, just under 80% of them seen just once. The sequenced sample was peripheral blood. The receptors were gathered from a woman aged 55-70 years with acute or convalescent COVID-19. Each CDR3 is given with its conserved first and last residue. A D gene is named only where the DNA matches it firmly. Some rows mark clone size as missing; the rest say once, few, many or name a class of expanded clone.

clone_size j_call d_call cdr3_length v_call cdr3_aa cdr3_nt
- TRBJ2-1 - 13 TRBV20-1 CSASEDRYNEQFF TGCAGTGCTAGTGAAGACAGATACAATGAGCAGTTCTTC
- TRBJ1-5 TRBD1 13 TRBV6-5 CASRAAGGQPQHF TGTGCCAGCAGGGCAGCAGGGGGACAGCCCCAGCATTTT
- TRBJ1-1 - 12 TRBV7-8 CASTTPGNEAFF TGTGCCAGCACTACCCCGGGGAATGAAGCTTTCTTT
few TRBJ2-3 TRBD2 16 TRBV5-5 CASSLAAGGTTDTQYF TGTGCCAGCAGCTTGGCAGCGGGGGGGACCACAGATACGCAGTATTTT
- TRBJ1-1 - 16 TRBV6-2/TRBV6-3 CASSPMWEEVNTEAFF TGTGCCAGCAGTCCAATGTGGGAGGAGGTGAACACTGAAGCTTTCTTT
- TRBJ2-5 TRBD2 15 TRBV4-1 CASSRKPSGEETQYF TGCGCCAGCAGCCGCAAACCTAGCGGGGAGGAGACCCAGTACTTC
- TRBJ2-1 - 11 TRBV5-4 CASSFSREQFF TGTGCCAGCAGCTTTTCCCGGGAGCAGTTCTTC
- TRBJ2-3 TRBD1 16 TRBV24-1 CATSEAQGVGTDTQYF TGTGCCACCAGTGAAGCACAGGGGGTGGGCACAGATACGCAGTATTTT
- TRBJ1-1 TRBD1 14 TRBV18 CASSSGTVNTEAFF TGTGCCAGCTCCTCAGGGACAGTGAACACTGAAGCTTTCTTT
- TRBJ1-2 TRBD1 13 TRBV5-1 CASSLGRGDGYTF TGCGCCAGCAGCTTGGGCAGGGGGGATGGCTACACCTTC
- TRBJ2-1 TRBD2 16 TRBV18 CASSGRLAGTYNEQFF TGTGCCAGCTCAGGACGACTAGCGGGGACCTACAATGAGCAGTTCTTC
- TRBJ2-5 TRBD2 17 TRBV5-5 CASSLGTSGGWGETQYF TGTGCCAGCAGCTTGGGGACTAGCGGGGGCTGGGGGGAGACCCAGTACTTC
once TRBJ2-7 - 13 TRBV7-7 CASSPPSSYEQYF TGTGCTAGCAGCCCGCCGAGCTCCTACGAGCAGTACTTC
- TRBJ1-4 TRBD1 16 TRBV7-9 CASSSNRDRANEKLFF TGTGCCAGCAGCTCCAACCGGGACAGAGCTAATGAAAAACTGTTTTTT
few TRBJ2-7 TRBD2 16 TRBV5-1 CASSLMAGEGYYEQYF TGCGCCAGCAGCTTGATGGCGGGGGAGGGTTACTACGAGCAGTACTTC
once TRBJ2-6 - 16 TRBV5-6 CASSSGHLSGANVLTF TGTGCCAGCAGCTCCGGACACCTCTCTGGGGCCAACGTCCTGACTTTC
- TRBJ1-1 - 11 TRBV11-2 CATEAGGAAFF TGTGCCACGGAGGCGGGGGGCGCAGCTTTCTTT